This T cell receptor (beta chain) was sequenced for a study of blood T cells in healthy people across ages. Individuals who donated were healthy Caucasians from Russia aged roughly 6 to 90. The authors extracted at least 5.5 micrograms of total RNA per sample. A second PCR of about 7 to 12 cycles used a sample-barcoded 5' primer and a J-beta primer mix. TCRdb recomputed calls from the 5' RACE reads with MiXCR, one row per CDR3 protein. The table includes 1.5 million to 1.8 million distinct CDR3 sequences, approximately 43% detected once. Material: blood. The sequence derives from a woman between 18 and 29 years old in good health.

The CDR3 nucleotides read TGTGCCAGCAGCCAAATTCGGACAGGGTCAGTCACTGAAGCTTTCTTT. Its protein product is CASSQIRTGSVTEAFF. This chain connects TRBV14 to TRBJ1-1, with 8 bases lining up with TRBD1. V lost 2 bases, J lost 4 bases, and 9 bases stayed unmatched. CDR1 and CDR2 (germline): SGHDN, FVKESK. CDR3 length: 16 amino acids.